In this sample, the clone carrying this TCR beta chain turned up many times. The CDR3 extends over 13 amino acids. The V gene's germline CDR1 is SEHNR and CDR2 FQNEAQ (reference sequence). Trimming shortened V by 1 base and J by 5 bases, and 6 bases separated the two germline ends. This sample was taken from a study of neurological immune-mediated disorders. TCRdb recomputed calls from the 5' RACE reads with MiXCR, one row per CDR3 protein. The table has some 87,000 distinct CDR3 sequences, approximately 5.8% seen once; the top ten hold 7.9%. Time point in this sample: longitudinal time-point 2. The sample was PBMCs. The chain couples TRBV7-9 to TRBJ1-5; D not resolved. The sequence was collected from a woman aged 55-70 years with multiple sclerosis. In nucleotides, the CDR3 is TGTGCCAGCAGCTTAGGCTCTGATCAGCCCCAGCATTTT. Protein: CASSLGSDQPQHF.